This passage covers 3 T cell receptor beta chains from one sample sequenced in a study of T cell responses to AZD1222 COVID-19 vaccine. This table comes from immunoSEQ multiplex PCR, and its TCRdb copy is limited to in-frame clones, with some not included. Of 15,000 to 20,000 clones in the sample, about 80% were seen once. Sequencing used peripheral blood, obtained 28 days after the second AZD1222 dose. These receptors all come from an adult who received the AZD1222 COVID-19 vaccine.

CDR3 amino acids: CASSSSGGARSDTQYF. Here the CDR3 DNA reads TGTGCCAGCAGCTCTAGCGGGGGGGCTCGTTCAGATACGCAGTATTTT. The genes are TRBV11-3 and TRBJ2-3; 12 bases are a match to TRBD2. The CDR3 loop spans 16 amino acids. CDR1 SGHNT and CDR2 YENEEA come from the germline V gene. V lost 4 bases and J lost 4; bases outside the gene matches: 6.

The gene calls are TRBV3-1 (or the pseudogene TRBV3-2) and TRBJ2-7; no clear D. The CDR3 length is 12 residues. Trimming took 7 bases from V and 0 from J, leaving 7 bases between them. Germline V gene data show CDR1 as LGHDT and CDR2 as YNNKEL (reference sequence). The chain's CDR3 is CASNVGSYEQYF. CDR3 in DNA: TGTGCCAGCAATGTGGGCTCCTACGAGCAGTACTTC.

This clone was observed once. The V call is TRBV6-5, the J call TRBJ2-5, with 9 positions matching TRBD1. The V gene end was trimmed by 6 bases and the J gene end by 5 bases; junction bases not matched to a gene: 10. The CDR3 is 15 residues long. Germline V gene data show CDR1 as MNHEY and CDR2 as SVGAGI. The CDR3 is CASSPGDRVVETQYF. Here the CDR3 DNA reads TGTGCCAGCAGCCCGGGGGACAGGGTAGTGGAGACCCAGTACTTC.